Below are 17 T cell receptor beta chains sequenced from a single sample in a study of blood T cell repertoires in COVID-19. Data came from immunoSEQ multiplex PCR; TCRdb stores just in-frame clones and leaves some out. The sample has under 200,000 clones; 79% are singletons. Sample: peripheral blood. The source of these receptors is a woman in her sixties or seventies with COVID-19, enrolled during active disease.

The J gene is TRBJ2-3, the V gene TRBV29-1, with TRBD1 matching 8 bases. This CDR3 has 13 residues. Per germline, CDR1 SQVTM and CDR2 ANQGSEA. V was clipped by 4 bases and J by 4 bases; unmatched bases: 4. The CDR3 coding sequence is TGCAGCGTTGTTGGACAGGGCGCAGATACGCAGTATTTT. Its protein product is CSVVGQGADTQYF.

This chain uses TRBV27 with TRBJ2-5, with D possibly being TRBD2 (5 bases). V lost 3 bases, J lost 5 bases, and 13 bases lay in between. This CDR3 comprises 14 residues. Germline V gene sequence: CDR1 MNHEY, CDR2 SMNVEV (reference sequence). CDR3 nucleotide sequence: TGTGCCAGCAGTTTGGTCAGAGGCGGGGAGACCCAGTACTTC. Translated, it gives CASSLVRGGETQYF.

The chain employs TRBV27 and TRBJ2-5; maybe TRBD1 (6 bases). V lost 3 bases and J 4 bases, leaving 9 bases between the germline ends. CDR1 and CDR2 (germline): MNHEY, SMNVEV (reference sequence). The CDR3 extends over 13 amino acids. CDR3 residues: CASSLSGAETQYF. The CDR3 coding sequence is TGTGCCAGCAGTTTGTCAGGGGCAGAGACCCAGTACTTC.

The chain couples TRBV24-1 to TRBJ2-2; 9 bases align to TRBD2. The CDR3 sequence is 16 residues long. Trimming at V came to 6 bases and at J to 2 bases, leaving 6 bases not matched to a gene. CDR1 is KGHDR and CDR2 is SFDVKD in the germline V gene. CDR3 in DNA: TGTGCCACCAGTCCTCGGACTAGCGTAAACACCGGGGAGCTGTTTTTT. Translation gives CATSPRTSVNTGELFF.

CDR3 nucleotides: TGTGCCACCCTGGGTAGGGGAAATAGCAATCAGCCCCAGCATTTT. This codes for CATLGRGNSNQPQHF. The genes are TRBV19 and TRBJ1-5; a weak D match, TRBD1 (5 bases). Trimming left V 10 bases short and J 0 bases short, with 16 bases between. The CDR3 runs 15 residues. The V gene's germline CDR1 is LNHDA and CDR2 SQIVND (reference sequence).

The V and J genes are TRBV2 and TRBJ1-1; 7 nucleotides align to TRBD1. Unmatched junction bases numbered 3, after V lost 8 bases and J lost 3 bases. The CDR3 is 12 residues long. Germline CDR1 is SNHLY and CDR2 is FYNNEI. The CDR3 loop is CASGTAHTEAFF. The CDR3 coding sequence is TGTGCCAGCGGGACAGCCCACACTGAAGCTTTCTTT.

The chain employs TRBV2 and TRBJ2-4; weak D call: TRBD1 (6 bases). The CDR3 consists of 14 residues. CDR1 and CDR2 (germline): SNHLY, FYNNEI. V was trimmed by 5 bases and J by 7 bases, leaving 15 bases between them. The CDR3 here is CASSNRQDKNIQYF. CDR3 in DNA: TGTGCCAGCAGTAATAGACAGGATAAGAACATTCAGTACTTC.

The chain couples TRBV5-6 to TRBJ2-1; the match to TRBD2 covers 10 bases. V shed 6 bases and J 7 bases; nucleotides not matched to a gene: 13. This CDR3 spans 16 amino acids. CDR1 is SGHDT and CDR2 is YYEEEE in the germline V gene. The CDR3 reads CASTKVELAGWNEQFF. CDR3 in DNA: TGTGCCAGCACCAAGGTGGAACTAGCGGGGTGGAATGAGCAGTTCTTC.

The chain's CDR3 is CASSVVDGGAYEQYF. The CDR3 DNA reads TGTGCCAGCAGCGTAGTCGACGGAGGAGCCTACGAGCAGTACTTC. This chain uses TRBV9 with TRBJ2-7, with a possible D match to TRBD2 (5 bases). The CDR3 spans 15 residues. The V end was cut by 0 bases, the J end by 2 bases, with 12 bases between. CDR1 is SGDLS and CDR2 is YYNGEE in the germline V gene.

The chain is built from TRBV6-5 and TRBJ1-1; 8 bases line up with TRBD1. The CDR3 runs 14 residues. Germline CDR1 is MNHEY and CDR2 is SVGAGI. V shed 8 bases, J shed 6 bases, and the junction held 11 bases outside the gene matches. The DNA for the CDR3 is TGTGCCAGCGACAAAAGGACAGGGAGGCCTGAAGCTTTCTTT. It yields the protein CASDKRTGRPEAFF.

The chain has TRBV15 and TRBJ1-4, with D possibly being TRBD1 (5 bases). The CDR3 totals 15 residues. The V end was cut by 1 base, the J end by 7 bases, with 13 bases between. Per the germline V gene, CDR1 is LNHNV and CDR2 is YYDKDF (reference sequence). CDR3 sequence reads: CATSRVGTGGEKLFF. The CDR3, as DNA: TGTGCCACCAGCAGAGTGGGTACCGGGGGTGAAAAACTGTTTTTT.

CDR3 amino acids: CASSEQGARFNEQFF. The CDR3 DNA sequence: TGCGCCAGCAGTGAACAGGGGGCGCGATTCAATGAGCAGTTCTTC. The chain links TRBV10-1 to TRBJ2-1, with 9 bases lining up with TRBD1. With 3 bases clipped from V and 6 bases from J, the junction kept 6 bases outside the gene matches. Germline V gene sequence: CDR1 WNHNN, CDR2 SYGVQD (reference sequence). The CDR3 covers 15 residues.

The chain carries TRBV11-3 and TRBJ2-1; D gene uncertain. The germline gives CDR1 SGHNT, CDR2 YENEEA. The CDR3 runs to 15 residues. The V gene lost 5 bases and the J gene lost 0 bases, with 11 bases spanning the gap. CDR3: CASSRGDGSYNEQFF. Written as DNA, the CDR3 is TGTGCCAGCAGCCGAGGAGACGGCTCCTACAATGAGCAGTTCTTC.

In its sample, this clone was seen a few times. This sequence joins TRBV5-1 and TRBJ2-2; D possibly corresponds to TRBD2 (5 bases). Deletions cut 5 bases from V and 5 bases from J, with 13 bases between. This CDR3 contains 14 residues. Germline CDR1 SGHRS, CDR2 YFSETQ. The CDR3 nucleotides read TGCGCCAGCAGAACCGGGGATCTAACCGGGGAGCTGTTTTTT. Its translation: CASRTGDLTGELFF.

The chain joins TRBV19 to TRBJ2-5; perhaps TRBD1 as D (6 bases). Germline CDR1 is LNHDA and CDR2 is SQIVND (reference sequence). The length of the CDR3 is 12 residues. Trimming took off 6 bases at V and 5 bases at J, with 10 bases between the two ends. For the CDR3, the DNA is TGTGCCAGTAGACAGGGCGACGAGACCCAGTACTTC. This gives the protein CASRQGDETQYF.

The chain joins TRBV4-1 to TRBJ2-5; 11 bases match TRBD2. With V trimmed by 2 bases and J by 6 bases, 8 bases remained unmatched. Germline V gene data show CDR1 as MGHRA and CDR2 as YSYEKL. This CDR3 contains 16 residues. The CDR3 region has the DNA TGCGCCAGCAGCCAATTTAGCGGGGGGGGCTTACAGACCCAGTACTTC. Translated, it gives CASSQFSGGGLQTQYF.

The chain carries TRBV5-4 and TRBJ2-1; tentatively, D is TRBD1 (6 bases). The CDR3 has 15 amino acids. In germline, CDR1 is SGHNT, CDR2 YYREEE (reference sequence). V shed 0 bases and J shed 3 bases, with 10 bases lying between them. The CDR3 region has the DNA TGTGCCAGCAGCTTGGGTCAGGGGTACTACAATGAGCAGTTCTTC. Amino acid sequence: CASSLGQGYYNEQFF.